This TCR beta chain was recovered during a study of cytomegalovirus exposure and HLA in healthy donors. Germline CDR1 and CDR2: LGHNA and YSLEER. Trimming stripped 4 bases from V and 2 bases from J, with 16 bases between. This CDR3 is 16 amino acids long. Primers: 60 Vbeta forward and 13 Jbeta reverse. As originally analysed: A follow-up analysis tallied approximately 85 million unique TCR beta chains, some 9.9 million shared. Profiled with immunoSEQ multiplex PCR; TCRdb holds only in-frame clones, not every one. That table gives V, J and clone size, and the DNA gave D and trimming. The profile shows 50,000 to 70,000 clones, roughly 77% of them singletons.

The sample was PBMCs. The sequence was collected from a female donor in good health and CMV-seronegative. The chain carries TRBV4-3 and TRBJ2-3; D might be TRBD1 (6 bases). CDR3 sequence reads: CASSLTLQGLTDTQYF. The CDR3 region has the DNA TGCGCCAGCAGCCTAACCTTACAGGGCCTCACAGATACGCAGTATTTT.